The subject of this entry is one TCR beta chain. The antigen is undetermined. Template came from bulk tumor genomic DNA, at around 630 ng per sample. Collection of several biopsies per primary tumor, spaced far apart, took place during surgery. Enrolled individuals presented with untreated, newly diagnosed non-small cell lung cancer and received curative surgery. Study donors were patients with a new diagnosis of non-small cell lung cancer who underwent surgery with curative intent. This sample was taken from a study of immune heterogeneity within non-small cell lung tumors. Multiplex PCR amplified TCR beta CDR3 with 32 V and 13 J primers. One entry per CDR3 protein results from TCRdb running MiXCR on the multiplex PCR reads. Of fewer than 11,000 distinct CDR3 sequences detected, approximately 25% appear once; the ten largest clones hold about a quarter. The length of the CDR3 is 14 residues. CDR1 and CDR2 (germline): SGHNT, YYREEE (reference sequence). The V end was cut by 4 bases, the J end by 6 bases, with 15 bases between.

Broader study findings: Individual patients' high-frequency T-cell receptor beta clonotypes were largely distinct from one another.

Source material: lung tumor tissue. This clonotype was obtained from a woman between 45 and 65 years old with non-small cell lung cancer. The gene calls are TRBV5-4 and TRBJ2-3; D may be TRBD2 (5 bases). This chain's CDR3 is CASSPVASGDTQYF. CDR3 coding DNA: TGTGCCAGCAGCCCGGTGGCATCGGGGGATACGCAGTATTTT.